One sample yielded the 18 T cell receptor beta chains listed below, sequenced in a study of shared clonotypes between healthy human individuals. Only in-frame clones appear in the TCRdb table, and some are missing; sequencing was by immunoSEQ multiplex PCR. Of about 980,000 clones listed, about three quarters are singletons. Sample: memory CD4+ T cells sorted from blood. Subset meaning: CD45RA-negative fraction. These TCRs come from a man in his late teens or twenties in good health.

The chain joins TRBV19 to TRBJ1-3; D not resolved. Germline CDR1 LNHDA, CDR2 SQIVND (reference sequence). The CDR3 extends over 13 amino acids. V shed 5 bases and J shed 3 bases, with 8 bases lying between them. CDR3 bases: TGTGCCAGTAGTCCGGGAAGTGGAAACACCATATATTTT. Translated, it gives CASSPGSGNTIYF.

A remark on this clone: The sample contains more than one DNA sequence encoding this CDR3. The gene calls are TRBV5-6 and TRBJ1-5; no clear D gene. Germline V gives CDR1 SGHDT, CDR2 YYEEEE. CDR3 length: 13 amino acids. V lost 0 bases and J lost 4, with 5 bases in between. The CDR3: CASSLGPNQPQHF. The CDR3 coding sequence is TGTGCCAGCAGCTTGGGACCGAATCAGCCCCAGCATTTT.

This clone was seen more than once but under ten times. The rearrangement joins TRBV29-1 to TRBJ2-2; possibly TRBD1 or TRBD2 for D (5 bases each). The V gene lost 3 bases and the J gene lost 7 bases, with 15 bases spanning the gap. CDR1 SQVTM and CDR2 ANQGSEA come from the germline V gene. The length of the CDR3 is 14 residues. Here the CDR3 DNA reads TGCAGCGTTGATGGGGCACGGGGTCTCGGGGAGCTGTTTTTT. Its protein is CSVDGARGLGELFF.

The CDR3 sequence is CASSGDGFSYNSPLHF. For the CDR3, the DNA is TGCGCCAGCAGCGGAGACGGTTTCTCCTATAATTCACCCCTCCACTTT. This chain links TRBV5-1 with TRBJ1-6; D uncertain. CDR1 SGHRS and CDR2 YFSETQ come from the germline V gene. Trimming took off 4 bases at V and 0 bases at J, with 11 bases between the two ends. This CDR3 has 16 residues.

The CDR3 is CASSSLSGNEKLFF. The DNA for the CDR3 is TGTGCCAGCAGCTCCCTTTCCGGTAATGAAAAACTGTTTTTT. This chain uses TRBV5-6 with TRBJ1-4; D is uncertain. Between the trimmed V and J ends, which lost 3 bases and 4 bases, there was a span of 10 bases. Germline CDR1 SGHDT, CDR2 YYEEEE. The CDR3 is 14 residues long.

The CDR3 protein is CASSYGAGVGETQYF. In nucleotides, the CDR3 is TGTGCCAGCAGTTATGGGGCGGGAGTCGGAGAGACCCAGTACTTC. The V and J genes are TRBV6-5 and TRBJ2-5; the match to TRBD2 covers 7 bases. After removal of 3 bases from V and 4 bases from J, the junction contained 8 bases not matched to a gene. This CDR3 comprises 15 residues. Germline CDR1 and CDR2: MNHEY and SVGAGI.

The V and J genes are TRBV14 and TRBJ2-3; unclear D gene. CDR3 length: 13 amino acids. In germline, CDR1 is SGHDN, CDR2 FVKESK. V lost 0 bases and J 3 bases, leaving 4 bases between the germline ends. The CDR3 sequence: CASSQDSTDTQYF. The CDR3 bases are TGTGCCAGCAGCCAAGACTCAACAGATACGCAGTATTTT.

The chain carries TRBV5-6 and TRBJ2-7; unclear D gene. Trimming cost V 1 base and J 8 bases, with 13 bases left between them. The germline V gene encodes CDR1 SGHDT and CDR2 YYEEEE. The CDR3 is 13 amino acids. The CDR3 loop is CASSLNLRLQQYF. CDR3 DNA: TGTGCCAGCAGCTTGAACCTTCGACTCCAGCAGTACTTC.

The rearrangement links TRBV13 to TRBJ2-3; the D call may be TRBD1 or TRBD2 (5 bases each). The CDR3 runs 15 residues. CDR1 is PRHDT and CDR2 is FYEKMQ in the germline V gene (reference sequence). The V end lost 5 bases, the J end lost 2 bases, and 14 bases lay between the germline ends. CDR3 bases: TGTGCCAGCAGCCGGGACCCGAGGAACACAGATACGCAGTATTTT. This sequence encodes CASSRDPRNTDTQYF.

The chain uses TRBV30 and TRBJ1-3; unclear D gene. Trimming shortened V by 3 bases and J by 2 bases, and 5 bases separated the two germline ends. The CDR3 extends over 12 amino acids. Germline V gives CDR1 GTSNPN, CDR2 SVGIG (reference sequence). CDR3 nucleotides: TGTGCCTGGAGAAGAACTGGAAACACCATATATTTT. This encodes CAWRRTGNTIYF.

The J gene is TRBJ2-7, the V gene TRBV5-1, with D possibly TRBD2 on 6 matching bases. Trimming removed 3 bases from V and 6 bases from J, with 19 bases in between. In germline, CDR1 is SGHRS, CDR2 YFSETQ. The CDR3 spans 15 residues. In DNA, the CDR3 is TGCGCCAGCAGCTCCGGGGGTAGTGTAAGCTCCGAGCAGTACTTC. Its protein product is CASSSGGSVSSEQYF.

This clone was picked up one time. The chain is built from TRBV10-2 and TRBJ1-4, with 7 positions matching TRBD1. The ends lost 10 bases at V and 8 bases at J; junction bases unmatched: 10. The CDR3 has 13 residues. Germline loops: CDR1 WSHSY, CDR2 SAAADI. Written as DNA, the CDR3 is TGCGCCACCCAGGACAGGAGAACCGAAAAACTGTTTTTT. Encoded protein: CATQDRRTEKLFF.

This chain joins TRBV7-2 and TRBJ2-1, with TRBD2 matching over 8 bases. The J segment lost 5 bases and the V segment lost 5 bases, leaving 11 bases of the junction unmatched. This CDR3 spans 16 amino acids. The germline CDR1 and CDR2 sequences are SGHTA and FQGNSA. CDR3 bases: TGTGCCAGCAGCCCACGGGGGATAGCGGGAAACAATGAGCAGTTCTTC. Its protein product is CASSPRGIAGNNEQFF.

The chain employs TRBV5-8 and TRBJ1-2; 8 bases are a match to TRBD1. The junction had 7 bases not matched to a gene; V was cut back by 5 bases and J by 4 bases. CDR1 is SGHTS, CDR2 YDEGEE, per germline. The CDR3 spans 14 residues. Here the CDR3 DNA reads TGTGCCAGCAGTCAGGGGGCGCGCAGCTATGGCTACACCTTC. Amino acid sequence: CASSQGARSYGYTF.

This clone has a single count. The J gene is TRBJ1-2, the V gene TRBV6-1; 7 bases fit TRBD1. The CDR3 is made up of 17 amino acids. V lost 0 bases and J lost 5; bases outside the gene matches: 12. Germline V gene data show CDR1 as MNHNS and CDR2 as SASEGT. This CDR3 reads CASSEARGRGSRYGYTF. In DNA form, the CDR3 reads TGTGCCAGCAGTGAAGCGAGGGGGCGCGGGTCTAGGTATGGCTACACCTTC.

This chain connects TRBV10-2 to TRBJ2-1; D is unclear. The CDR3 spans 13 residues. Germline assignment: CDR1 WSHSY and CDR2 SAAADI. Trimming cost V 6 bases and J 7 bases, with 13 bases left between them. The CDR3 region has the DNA TGCGCCAGCAGGACCCCACTTGGAAATGAGCAGTTCTTC. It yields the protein CASRTPLGNEQFF.

The CDR3 reads CASRTSGGLYNEQFF. CDR3 coding DNA: TGTGCCAGCAGGACGAGCGGGGGGCTTTACAATGAGCAGTTCTTC. V usage is TRBV2 and J usage is TRBJ2-1, with 9 bases lining up with TRBD2. From germline, CDR1 is SNHLY and CDR2 FYNNEI. Germline trimming cut 6 bases from V and 4 bases from J; bases unmatched to any gene: 7. The CDR3 is 15 residues long.

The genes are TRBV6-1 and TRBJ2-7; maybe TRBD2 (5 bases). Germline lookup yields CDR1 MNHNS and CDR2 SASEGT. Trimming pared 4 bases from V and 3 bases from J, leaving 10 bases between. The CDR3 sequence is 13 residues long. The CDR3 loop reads CASSGGQDYEQYF. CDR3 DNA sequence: TGTGCCAGCAGTGGCGGGCAAGACTACGAGCAGTACTTC.